This T cell receptor (beta chain) was documented in a study of T cell changes during pregnancy in multiple sclerosis. Data came from immunoSEQ multiplex PCR; TCRdb stores just in-frame clones and leaves some out. The sample lists 45,000 or so clones; more than 70% were seen once. Germline V gene data show CDR1 as MDHEN and CDR2 as SYDVKM. With 1 base removed from V and 5 bases from J, the gap between germline ends came to 8 bases. The CDR3 contains 14 residues. The TCR originated in a female donor in good health, enrolled as a control in a pregnancy study. The sample consisted of CD8+ T cells from peripheral blood mononuclear cells, taken after pregnancy. This chain joins TRBV28 and TRBJ2-2, with D perhaps matching TRBD1 (6 bases). CDR3 in amino acids: CASSLSGTTGELFF. The CDR3 region has the DNA TGTGCCAGCAGTTTATCTGGGACAACCGGGGAGCTGTTTTTT.